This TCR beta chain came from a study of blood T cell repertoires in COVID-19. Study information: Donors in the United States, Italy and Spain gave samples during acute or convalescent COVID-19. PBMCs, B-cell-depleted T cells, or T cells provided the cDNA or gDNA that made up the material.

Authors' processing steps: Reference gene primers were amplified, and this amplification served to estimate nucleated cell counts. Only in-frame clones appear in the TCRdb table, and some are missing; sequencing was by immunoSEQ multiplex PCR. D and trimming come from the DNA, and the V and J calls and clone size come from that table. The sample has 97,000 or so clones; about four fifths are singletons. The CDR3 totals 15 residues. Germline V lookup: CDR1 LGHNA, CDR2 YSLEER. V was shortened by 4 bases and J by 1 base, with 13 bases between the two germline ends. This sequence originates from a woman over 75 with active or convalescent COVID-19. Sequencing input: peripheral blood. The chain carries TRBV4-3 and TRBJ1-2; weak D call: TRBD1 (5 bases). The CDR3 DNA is TGCGCCAGCAGCCCCCAGGGACTGGTTAACTATGGCTACACCTTC. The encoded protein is CASSPQGLVNYGYTF.